The 6 T cell receptor beta chains below come from one sample, sequenced in a study of spatial heterogeneity in lung cancer. TCRdb itself ran the 5' RACE reads through MiXCR, one entry per CDR3 protein. The repertoire includes about 38,000 distinct CDR3 sequences, around 7.5% of them detected once, and over 25% sits in the top ten. Time point in this sample: sample taken at primary tumor resection. The specimen comprised PBMCs, sampled at surgery. Source of these receptors: a male donor with early-stage non-small cell lung cancer.

This clonotype came up many times. This rearrangement joins TRBV12-3 or TRBV12-4 to TRBJ2-3; 10 nucleotides match TRBD2. V lost 6 bases to trimming and J lost 3 bases; unmatched junction nucleotides: 6. The CDR3 has 15 amino acids. CDR3 sequence reads: CASRPPGLATDTQYF. The CDR3 DNA reads TGTGCCAGCAGACCCCCGGGACTAGCGACAGATACGCAGTATTTT.

This chain links TRBV2 with TRBJ1-2; D is perhaps TRBD1 (6 bases). V was trimmed by 2 bases and J by 7 bases, leaving 11 bases between them. Germline CDR1 SNHLY, CDR2 FYNNEI. CDR3 size: 13 residues. In DNA, the CDR3 is TGTGCCAGCAGTGAATGGGGGGCGGTTGGCTACACCTTC. Its protein product is CASSEWGAVGYTF.

The chain links TRBV6-5 to TRBJ1-3; possibly TRBD1 for D (6 bases). The V gene's germline CDR1 is MNHEY and CDR2 SVGAGI. V lost 5 bases to trimming and J lost 5 bases, with 13 bases between them. The CDR3 spans 14 residues. CDR3 in amino acids: CASSQGDIRNTIYF. Here the CDR3 DNA reads TGTGCCAGCAGTCAAGGGGACATACGAAACACCATATATTTT.

The sample holds many counts of this clonotype. The J gene is TRBJ2-7, the V gene TRBV20-1; D is unresolved. The length of the CDR3 is 13 residues. V gave up 3 bases and J gave up 5 bases, with 14 bases separating them. Germline V lookup: CDR1 DFQATT, CDR2 SNEGSKA (reference sequence). This chain's CDR3 is CSASRQVGNEQYF. The CDR3 nucleotides read TGCAGTGCTAGTCGGCAGGTTGGGAACGAGCAGTACTTC.

This clonotype showed up many times. The V gene is TRBV12-3 or TRBV12-4, the J gene TRBJ2-1; tentatively, D is TRBD1 (5 bases). V lost 3 bases and J lost 9, with 9 bases in between. The CDR3 runs to 12 residues. The CDR3 DNA is TGTGCCAGCAGTTTGACAGATCGTGAGCAGTTCTTC. It translates to CASSLTDREQFF.

Regarding this clonotype: A much larger clone lies a single base off, so this may be a read error. V gene TRBV4-1 combines with J gene TRBJ2-3; D ambiguous. The J call may be mistaken, given a closer DNA end match to TRBJ1-5. CDR1 MGHRA and CDR2 YSYEKL come from the germline V gene. CDR3 length: 14 amino acids. In DNA form, the CDR3 reads TGCGCCAGCAGCCAAGATACCACGGGAGATACGCAGCATTTT. It yields the protein CASSQDTTGDTQHF.